This section outlines one TCR beta chain sequence together with its context. It lacks a known antigen. No per-base quality is available; no much larger clone lies one base away. Receptors were amplified or captured by PCR. Sequencing was performed on an Illumina HiSeq 4000. High-throughput sequencing was used to profile the CDR3 region of the TCR beta-chain in every patient. The paper's processing steps were these. A classifier to discriminate distant-metastatic papillary thyroid cancer patients was built from CDR3 differences across clinicopathological groups. To measure repertoire diversity the researchers used the Shannon index, while the Morisita-Horn index served to gauge how similar the tumor and blood repertoires were. Clones were called with MiXCR by TCRdb after fastp trimmed the public reads at Q25, and only in-frame beta chains were retained. V and J calls and clone size were set by TCRdb, not the authors. The sample table records 13,000 or so clones; around 35% of these occur just once. The ten largest clones represent 10% to 15% of the sample.

This specimen comes from a study of metastatic and nonmetastatic thyroid tumors (dated by TCRdb to 2020 to 2021). Regarding the study in general: For patients with malignant and with benign thyroid disease, the researchers compared repertoires between peripheral blood samples and tumor or nodule tissue samples. Beyond this particular receptor, the publication reports: TCR beta diversity was reported as significantly higher in malignant tumors than in benign nodules, in both blood and tumor samples.

None of the patients had been given any treatment before thyroid surgery. Using T-cell receptor beta sequencing, the study looked back at clinical samples from patients collected from about 2011 to 2018. Sequenced: tumor tissue. The receptor was isolated from a male donor with papillary thyroid cancer or a benign thyroid nodule (not recorded which). Some clones in this sample may be carry-over from other donors' samples.

The DNA sequence reads TGTGCCAGCAGCTTGGCAGGCCACTCCTACGAGCAGTACTTC. Its amino acids are CASSLAGHSYEQYF. This receptor chain uses TRBV5-5 and TRBJ2-7, with no reliable assignment of the D segment. The germline V gene (reference sequence) provides CDR1 SGHKS and CDR2 YYEKEE. Its CDR3 holds 14 amino acids, cysteine through phenylalanine. Only the CDR3 portion is preserved as DNA: 42 bases, with reading frame beginning at the first base. V loses 0 bases, J loses 0 bases, and the germline ends lie 7 bases apart.